The 27 T cell receptor beta chains in this list originate from one sample, sequenced in a study of T cell responses to AZD1222 COVID-19 vaccine (dated by TCRdb to the early 2020s). The sample's time point label, in plain terms: baseline before first vaccination. The library was produced with the immunoSEQ multiplex PCR assay. TCRdb provides this immuneACCESS table in a form limited to in-frame rearrangements. Some clones are lacking; in checked studies, under half of them reflect an unresolved V gene, and why the rest are absent is not known. The sample table records roughly 120,000 clones; 70% to 90% of these occur just once. The ten largest clones take up around a sixth of the sample. Sequences were derived from peripheral blood, sampled on day 0 of AZD1222 vaccination. The receptors shown here come from an adult in good health.

The V call is TRBV12-3 or TRBV12-4, the J call TRBJ1-2, with D uncertain. V lost 3 bases and J 8 bases, leaving 7 bases between the germline ends. CDR3 length: 11 residues. The CDR3 DNA follows: TGTGCCAGCAGTTTCCTAGGAGGCTACACCTTC. Protein: CASSFLGGYTF.

The chain carries TRBV5-1 and TRBJ2-7; 8 nucleotides align to TRBD1. V lost 6 bases to trimming and J lost 3 bases; unmatched junction nucleotides: 8. The germline V gene has CDR1 SGHRS and CDR2 YFSETQ. CDR3 length: 14 amino acids. The CDR3 DNA is TGCGCCAGCAAGACCGGGACAGGAGACTACGAGCAGTACTTC. Translation: CASKTGTGDYEQYF.

This sequence joins TRBV6-6 and TRBJ1-3; D might be TRBD1 (5 bases). V lost 2 bases, J lost 0 bases, and 8 bases lay in between. Germline V lookup: CDR1 MNHNY, CDR2 SVGAGI (reference sequence). The CDR3 spans 15 residues. The CDR3 protein is CASSYRGTSGNTIYF. In DNA form, the CDR3 reads TGTGCCAGCAGTTACCGGGGGACCTCTGGAAACACCATATATTTT.

The gene calls are TRBV6-2 or TRBV6-3 and TRBJ2-1, with D tentatively TRBD2 (7 bases). V was shortened by 6 bases and J by 10 bases, with 10 bases between the two germline ends. The CDR3 is made up of 11 amino acids. CDR1 and CDR2 from the germline V gene are MNHEY and SVGEGT. The CDR3 reads CASSKGGEQFF. The CDR3 nucleotides are TGTGCCAGCAGCAAGGGGGGGGAGCAGTTCTTC.

The V gene is TRBV5-6, the J gene TRBJ1-2, with D unresolved. Between the trimmed V and J ends, which lost 4 bases and 6 bases, there was a span of 7 bases. The germline gives CDR1 SGHDT, CDR2 YYEEEE. The CDR3 has 11 amino acids. The CDR3 DNA reads TGTGCCAGCAGCATCGCGAATGGCTACACCTTC. Its translation is CASSIANGYTF. Together with reference TRBV5-6 and TRBJ1-2, the CDR3 gives the full variable domain: DAGVTQSPTHLIKTRGQQVTLRCSPKSGHDTVSWYQQALGQGPQFIFQYYEEEERQRGNFPDRFSGHQFPNYSSELNVNALLLGDSALYLCASSIANGYTFGSGTRLTVV.

The chain couples TRBV12-5 to TRBJ1-1; 8 nucleotides agree with TRBD1. V was clipped by 6 bases and J by 1 base; unmatched bases: 4. Germline CDR1 is LGHNT and CDR2 is FRNRAP. The CDR3 runs to 14 residues. CDR3 DNA sequence: TGTGCTAGTGGATCCGGACAGGGGAACACTGAAGCTTTCTTT. It specifies CASGSGQGNTEAFF. The full variable domain, in which reference TRBV12-5 and TRBJ1-1 provide the parts outside the CDR3, is DARVTQTPRHKVTEMGQEVTMRCQPILGHNTVFWYRQTMMQGLELLAYFRNRAPLDDSGMPKDRFSAEMPDATLATLKIQPSEPRDSAVYFCASGSGQGNTEAFFGQGTRLTVV.

The DNA for the CDR3 is TGTGCCAGTAGATCAGAGGTCCCCACAGGGAGCAATCAGCCCCAGCATTTT. Translation gives CASRSEVPTGSNQPQHF. The chain employs TRBV19 and TRBJ1-5; maybe TRBD1 (6 bases). The CDR3 runs to 17 residues. Trimming removed 6 bases from V and 1 base from J, with 19 bases in between. The V gene's germline CDR1 is LNHDA and CDR2 SQIVND (reference sequence).

The chain has TRBV18 and TRBJ2-7, with 7 bases matching TRBD1. Germline CDR1 KGHSH, CDR2 LQKENI. Trimming at V came to 8 bases and at J to 5 bases, leaving 12 bases not matched to a gene. The CDR3 extends over 14 amino acids. The CDR3 nucleotides read TGTGCCAGCGCCCCCAGACAGGGTGTCCACGAGCAGTACTTC. Protein product: CASAPRQGVHEQYF. The full variable domain, in which reference TRBV18 and TRBJ2-7 provide the parts outside the CDR3, is NAGVMQNPRHLVRRRGQEARLRCSPMKGHSHVYWYRQLPEEGLKFMVYLQKENIIDESGMPKERFSAEFPKEGPSILRIQQVVRGDSAAYFCASAPRQGVHEQYFGPGTRLTVT.

This chain uses TRBV2 with TRBJ1-4; D is unresolved. Germline V gene lookup returns CDR1 SNHLY and CDR2 FYNNEI. The CDR3 has 16 amino acids. Trimming took 6 bases from V and 2 from J, leaving 16 bases between them. As DNA, the CDR3 is TGTGCCAGCAGGATCAGAGGGTTGCCCACTAATGAAAAACTGTTTTTT. This encodes CASRIRGLPTNEKLFF.

This clone came up once. The gene calls are TRBV5-1 and TRBJ1-2, with 9 bases fitting TRBD1. V lost 0 bases and J lost 6; bases outside the gene matches: 12. The CDR3 is 17 residues long. CDR1 is SGHRS and CDR2 is YFSETQ in the germline V gene. The CDR3 loop reads CASSLGGASGQGDGYTF. In nucleotides, the CDR3 is TGCGCCAGCAGCTTGGGGGGTGCGTCGGGACAGGGCGATGGCTACACCTTC.

V and J are TRBV5-4 and TRBJ2-2; 11 bases agree with TRBD2. Germline CDR1 is SGHNT and CDR2 is YYREEE (reference sequence). V was pared by 4 bases and J by 7 bases, with 6 bases of the junction left unmatched. The CDR3 length is 15 residues. The CDR3 sequence: CASSPKGLAVGELFF. The CDR3 DNA follows: TGTGCCAGCAGCCCCAAGGGACTAGCGGTCGGGGAGCTGTTTTTT.

This sequence joins TRBV29-1 and TRBJ1-3; the D is unclear. V lost 3 bases to trimming and J lost 0 bases, with 3 bases between them. CDR1 is SQVTM, CDR2 ANQGSEA, per germline. This CDR3 is 12 amino acids long. The CDR3: CSVESSGNTIYF. Here the CDR3 DNA reads TGCAGCGTTGAGTCCTCTGGAAACACCATATATTTT. Looking up the rest from reference TRBV29-1 and TRBJ1-3 gives the full variable domain: SAVISQKPSRDICQRGTSLTIQCQVDSQVTMMFWYRQQPGQSLTLIATANQGSEATYESGFVIDKFPISRPNLTFSTLTVSNMSPEDSSIYLCSVESSGNTIYFGEGSWLTVV.

J is TRBJ1-4 and V is TRBV29-1; D uncertain. Germline V gene data show CDR1 as SQVTM and CDR2 as ANQGSEA. V gave up 6 bases and J gave up 0 bases, with 2 bases separating them. The CDR3 spans 11 residues. The CDR3 protein is CSVSTNEKLFF. DNA of the CDR3: TGCAGCGTGTCAACTAATGAAAAACTGTTTTTT.

The chain links TRBV7-9 to TRBJ1-2; D is unresolved. CDR3 length: 13 amino acids. Germline-derived CDR1 and CDR2 are SEHNR and FQNEAQ (reference sequence). Trimming stripped 1 base from V and 8 bases from J, with 11 bases between. DNA for the CDR3: TGTGCCAGCAGCTTAGAGGCGGCCTCGGGCTACACCTTC. Translating it yields CASSLEAASGYTF.

V is TRBV4-1 and J is TRBJ2-5; 10 bases are shared with TRBD1. CDR3 length: 17 residues. Germline CDR1 is MGHRA and CDR2 is YSYEKL. V lost 1 base and J lost 2; bases outside the gene matches: 7. This chain's CDR3 is CASSQGTGGNTQETQYF. The CDR3 nucleotides read TGCGCCAGCAGCCAAGGGACAGGGGGAAACACACAAGAGACCCAGTACTTC.

V is TRBV5-1 and J is TRBJ1-1, with D hard to call. The CDR3 covers 13 residues. Between the trimmed V and J ends, which lost 2 bases and 1 base, there was a span of 6 bases. Looked up from germline, CDR1 is SGHRS and CDR2 is YFSETQ. The chain's CDR3 is CASSLQSNTEAFF. The DNA for the CDR3 is TGCGCCAGCAGCTTACAGTCGAACACTGAAGCTTTCTTT.

V and J are TRBV4-3 and TRBJ2-7; D is unclear. This CDR3 contains 14 residues. The V and J ends lost 4 bases and 3 bases respectively, with 13 bases between them. Germline V lookup: CDR1 LGHNA, CDR2 YSLEER. The CDR3 protein is CASSLRGRDYEQYF. The CDR3, as DNA: TGCGCCAGCAGCCTCCGAGGACGAGACTACGAGCAGTACTTC.

The J gene is TRBJ1-1, the V gene TRBV18, with 10 bases identical to TRBD1. The V and J ends lost 4 bases and 5 bases, in that order; junction bases with no gene match: 10. The germline V gene has CDR1 KGHSH and CDR2 LQKENI. CDR3 size: 16 residues. This CDR3 is CASSHDRGRVGTEAFF. The CDR3 DNA follows: TGTGCCAGCTCACACGACAGGGGGCGGGTTGGAACTGAAGCTTTCTTT.

The chain joins TRBV7-3 to TRBJ2-3, with 9 bases matching TRBD2. The trim removed 6 bases at V and 5 bases at J, leaving 9 bases unmatched. This CDR3 has 15 amino acids. Germline V CDR1 and CDR2: SGHTA, FQGTGA. The CDR3 nucleotides read TGTGCCAGCAGTTACATAGCGGGAGCTATAGATACGCAGTATTTT. Amino acids: CASSYIAGAIDTQYF. The full variable domain, rest sourced from reference TRBV7-3 and TRBJ2-3, is GAGVSQTPSNKVTEKGKYVELRCDPISGHTALYWYRQSLGQGPEFLIYFQGTGAADDSGLPNDRFFAVRPEGSVSTLKIQRTERGDSAVYLCASSYIAGAIDTQYFGPGTRLTVL.

This clone came up a few times. The gene calls are TRBV5-4 and TRBJ1-2; 7 positions match TRBD1. V shed 2 bases and J 3 bases; nucleotides not matched to a gene: 4. This CDR3 has 14 amino acids. Germline CDR1 SGHNT, CDR2 YYREEE (reference sequence). Written as DNA, the CDR3 is TGTGCCAGCAGCTTACAGGGGATTGACTATGGCTACACCTTC. Protein sequence: CASSLQGIDYGYTF.

This clone was counted between two and nine times. The chain has TRBV15 and TRBJ2-1; D perhaps matches TRBD2 (7 bases). Germline V gene sequence: CDR1 LNHNV, CDR2 YYDKDF (reference sequence). The CDR3 sequence is 16 residues long. Trimming cost V 1 base and J 4 bases, with 14 bases left between them. CDR3: CATSRARGGGYNEQFF. The DNA of the CDR3 is TGTGCCACCAGCAGAGCTAGGGGGGGCGGGTACAATGAGCAGTTCTTC.

The genes are TRBV11-3 and TRBJ1-2; TRBD1 aligns across 9 bases. CDR1 and CDR2 (germline): SGHNT, YENEEA. The junction had 13 bases not matched to a gene; V was cut back by 0 bases and J by 8 bases. The CDR3 runs 17 residues. The CDR3 protein is CASSLETRTQGAFGYTF. CDR3 in DNA: TGTGCCAGCAGCTTAGAGACCAGGACACAGGGGGCCTTCGGCTACACCTTC.

The J gene is TRBJ1-2, the V gene TRBV3-1 (or the pseudogene TRBV3-2); maybe TRBD1 (6 bases). V lost 7 bases and J lost 5, with 17 bases in between. The CDR3 totals 14 residues. The V gene's germline CDR1 is LGHDT and CDR2 YNNKEL (reference sequence). CDR3 region: CASTHTGRGYGYTF. DNA of the CDR3: TGTGCCAGCACCCATACAGGGAGGGGATATGGCTACACCTTC.

Only a few counts were recorded for this clone. This rearrangement joins TRBV23-1 to TRBJ1-6; no definite D call. TRBV23-1 belongs to the ORF category, with a function that is uncertain. Trimming pared 4 bases from V and 4 bases from J, leaving 11 bases between. The CDR3 length is 15 residues. CDR3 sequence (DNA): TGCGCCAGCAGTCCCCGGGAGGCATATAATTCACCCCTCCACTTT. It encodes CASSPREAYNSPLHF.

The J gene is TRBJ1-6, the V gene TRBV18; 7 positions match TRBD1. The CDR3 is 16 amino acids. Germline CDR1 and CDR2: KGHSH and LQKENI. V trimming: 6 bases; J trimming: 5 bases; junction bases outside the gene matches: 10. The CDR3 bases are TGTGCCAGCTCTCCCGAGACAGGGTCAAATAATTCACCCCTCCACTTT. It is translated as CASSPETGSNNSPLHF.

The V call is TRBV7-9, the J call TRBJ2-7; 9 positions match TRBD1. The CDR3 runs 13 residues. Germline CDR1 SEHNR, CDR2 FQNEAQ (reference sequence). With V trimmed by 5 bases and J by 8 bases, 7 bases remained unmatched. Here the CDR3 DNA reads TGTGCCAGCAGCGAGAAGGGACAGGGTAAGCAGTACGTC. Translation: CASSEKGQGKQYV.

The genes are TRBV9 and TRBJ2-7; no firm D call. V shed 0 bases and J shed 6 bases, with 10 bases lying between them. Germline V gives CDR1 SGDLS, CDR2 YYNGEE. The CDR3 totals 13 residues. The CDR3 sequence is CASSVENECEQYV. CDR3 nucleotides: TGTGCCAGCAGCGTAGAGAACGAGTGCGAGCAGTACGTC.